The 7 T cell receptor beta chains presented below share a single source sample, sequenced in a study of human T cells and chemical hapten exposure. TCRdb itself ran the RACE reads through MiXCR, one entry per CDR3 protein. The sample includes about 120,000 distinct CDR3 sequences, roughly 12% of them seen just once. The time point is: patch test 3, about 24 weeks after DPC sensitization. Treatment indicated: therapeutic diphenylcyclopropenone sensitization with weekly scalp DPC. Sample: whole blood, taken in connection with sensitization to the hapten diphenylcyclopropenone (DPC). The receptors were gathered from a woman between 45 and 65 years old with alopecia areata. Some clones in this sample may be carry-over from other donors' samples.

This rearrangement joins TRBV7-6 to TRBJ2-7, with 7 bases lining up with TRBD1. CDR1 and CDR2 from the germline V gene are SGHVS and FNYEAQ. The CDR3 has 13 amino acids. With 5 bases clipped from V and 6 bases from J, the junction kept 7 bases outside the gene matches. The CDR3 is CASSPGTEREQYF. Here the CDR3 DNA reads TGTGCCAGCAGCCCCGGGACAGAACGCGAGCAGTACTTC. Filled out from reference TRBV7-6 and TRBJ2-7, the complete variable domain reads GAGVSQSPRYKVTKRGQDVALRCDPISGHVSLYWYRQALGQGPEFLTYFNYEAQQDKSGLPNDRFSAERPEGSISTLTIQRTEQRDSAMYRCASSPGTEREQYFGPGTRLTVT.

This clonotype was detected only a few times. The rearrangement joins TRBV18 to TRBJ1-6, with TRBD1 matching 9 bases. The CDR3 sequence is 15 residues long. Trimming took 3 bases from V and 5 from J; bases not matched to a gene: 2. Germline-derived CDR1 and CDR2 are KGHSH and LQKENI. CDR3 DNA sequence: TGTGCCAGCTCACCCGGGACAGGGAATAATTCACCCCTCCACTTT. This sequence encodes CASSPGTGNNSPLHF.

The J gene is TRBJ2-7, the V gene TRBV7-2, with D perhaps matching TRBD2 (6 bases). CDR3 size: 15 residues. Germline CDR1 is SGHTA and CDR2 is FQGNSA. Trimming cost V 3 bases and J 5 bases, with 17 bases left between them. The CDR3 region has the DNA TGTGCCAGCAGCTTGGATCTTGCTAGCGACAACGAGCAGTACTTC. The encoded protein is CASSLDLASDNEQYF.

The rearrangement links TRBV14 to TRBJ1-4; the D gene is possibly TRBD1 (5 bases). CDR1 is SGHDN, CDR2 FVKESK, per germline. This CDR3 is built from 14 residues. Trimming cost V 4 bases and J 8 bases, with 14 bases left between them. The CDR3 DNA is TGTGCCAGCAGCCGAGACATACGGGGGGAAAAACTGTTTTTT. Translating gives CASSRDIRGEKLFF.

The rearrangement uses TRBV19 and TRBJ2-3; D not certain. From germline, CDR1 is LNHDA and CDR2 SQIVND (reference sequence). CDR3 size: 14 residues. The V gene lost 1 base and the J gene lost 0 bases, with 5 bases spanning the gap. The CDR3 region is CASSIGSSTDTQYF. The DNA of the CDR3 is TGTGCCAGTAGTATAGGATCGAGCACAGATACGCAGTATTTT.

The chain couples TRBV5-4 to TRBJ1-3; 10 positions match TRBD1. The CDR3 has 17 residues. Germline V gene data show CDR1 as SGHNT and CDR2 as YYREEE (reference sequence). Trimming cost V 0 bases and J 3 bases; bases outside gene matches: 6. Here the CDR3 reads CASSLERQGAGGNTIYF. The CDR3 DNA reads TGTGCCAGCAGCTTGGAGAGACAGGGGGCAGGTGGAAACACCATATATTTT.

CDR3 DNA sequence: TGTGCCAGCAGTACAAGTGCTAGCAATCAGCCCCAGCATTTT. Its translation: CASSTSASNQPQHF. V and J are TRBV6-5 and TRBJ1-5; D remains ambiguous. The CDR3 totals 14 residues. V was pared by 5 bases and J by 0 bases, with 8 bases between. Germline lookup yields CDR1 MNHEY and CDR2 SVGAGI.